The 26 T cell receptor beta chains listed next were all sequenced from one sample in a study of cytomegalovirus exposure and HLA in healthy donors (dated by TCRdb to 2016 to 2017). Library preparation employed the immunoSEQ multiplex PCR assay. The multiplex PCR relied on a mix of 60 forward primers for TCR Vbeta segments and 13 reverse primers for TCR Jbeta segments. Here the immuneACCESS table is served through TCRdb, limited to in-frame sequences with V and J called. Missing clones are a known gap in these copies; in checked studies unresolved V genes cover under half, and the rest lacks a known reason. Present in this sample are roughly 120,000 clones, 80% of which were seen just once. The ten largest clones capture roughly 3.5% of the sample. What was sequenced was PBMCs. The receptors here all came from a male donor in good health and CMV-seronegative.

This rearrangement joins TRBV9 to TRBJ1-2; D is unresolved. The CDR3 is made up of 14 amino acids. V lost 4 bases to trimming and J lost 8 bases, with 18 bases between them. Germline CDR1 SGDLS, CDR2 YYNGEE. The CDR3 protein is CASSPPHRGSGYTF. The CDR3 DNA sequence: TGTGCCAGCAGCCCTCCCCACCGAGGGAGCGGCTACACCTTC. Looking up the rest from reference TRBV9 and TRBJ1-2 gives the full variable domain: DSGVTQTPKHLITATGQRVTLRCSPRSGDLSVYWYQQSLDQGLQFLIQYYNGEERAKGNILERFSAQQFPDLHSELNLSSLELGDSALYFCASSPPHRGSGYTFGSGTRLTVV.

V is TRBV11-2 and J is TRBJ2-7, with 11 positions matching TRBD1. CDR1 and CDR2 from the germline V gene are SGHAT and FQNNGV. The length of the CDR3 is 15 residues. V lost 5 bases to trimming and J lost 3 bases; unmatched junction nucleotides: 6. As DNA, the CDR3 is TGTGCCAGCAGCCGTGGGACAGGGGGATACTACGAGCAGTACTTC. Translating it yields CASSRGTGGYYEQYF.

This chain uses TRBV7-2 with TRBJ1-4; D call uncertain. The CDR3 sequence is 14 residues long. Germline V gene sequence: CDR1 SGHTA, CDR2 FQGNSA. Trimming took off 7 bases at V and 7 bases at J, with 16 bases between the two ends. The CDR3 DNA is TGTGCCAGCACCCGTACGGCGGCGAGTGAAAAACTGTTTTTT. As protein: CASTRTAASEKLFF.

CDR3 loop: CASGPPGMDQPQHF. The CDR3 nucleotides read TGTGCTAGTGGTCCCCCGGGTATGGATCAGCCCCAGCATTTT. J is TRBJ1-5 and V is TRBV12-5; D gene uncertain. This CDR3 is 14 amino acids long. The germline gives CDR1 LGHNT, CDR2 FRNRAP. The V end was cut by 5 bases, the J end by 5 bases, with 13 bases between.

This sequence joins TRBV7-9 and TRBJ2-2; the match to TRBD2 covers 9 bases. The junction had 5 bases not matched to a gene; V was cut back by 5 bases and J by 4 bases. The CDR3 runs to 15 residues. CDR1 and CDR2 from the germline V gene are SEHNR and FQNEAQ (reference sequence). The CDR3 here is CASSPWGLATGELFF. The CDR3, as DNA: TGTGCCAGCAGCCCCTGGGGACTAGCCACCGGGGAGCTGTTTTTT.

J is TRBJ1-6 and V is TRBV30; D gene unclear. This CDR3 contains 16 residues. Trimming pared 3 bases from V and 4 bases from J, leaving 16 bases between. Germline V gene sequence: CDR1 GTSNPN, CDR2 SVGIG (reference sequence). CDR3 protein: CAWRTPHSRYNSPLHF. In DNA form, the CDR3 reads TGTGCCTGGAGGACCCCCCACAGCCGGTATAATTCACCCCTCCACTTT.

This clone has just a few counts. The CDR3 nucleotides read TGTGCCAGCAGCTTGCCCCCGACTAGCGGGAGGCGCACCGGGGAGCTGTTTTTT. This sequence encodes CASSLPPTSGRRTGELFF. The chain combines TRBV5-4 with TRBJ2-2, with 13 bases fitting TRBD2. This CDR3 spans 18 amino acids. The trim removed 1 base at V and 4 bases at J, leaving 7 bases unmatched. CDR1 and CDR2 from the germline V gene are SGHNT and YYREEE (reference sequence).

In DNA, the CDR3 is TGTGCCAGCATCCATCGGACAGGGGTGACTTACACTGAAGCTTTCTTT. This encodes CASIHRTGVTYTEAFF. V usage is TRBV7-9 and J usage is TRBJ1-1; 9 nucleotides line up with TRBD1. CDR3 length: 16 amino acids. CDR1 is SEHNR, CDR2 FQNEAQ, per germline (reference sequence). Losses at the gene ends were 7 bases for V and 3 bases for J; bases not matched to a gene: 12.

This clone appeared once. The chain uses TRBV25-1 and TRBJ2-3, with D unclear. The V end lost 3 bases, the J end lost 1 base, and 5 bases lay between the germline ends. The CDR3 is 13 amino acids. The germline CDR1 and CDR2 sequences are MGHDK and SYGVNS. CDR3 protein: CASSDLGTDTQYF. In DNA, the CDR3 is TGTGCCAGCAGTGATCTTGGCACAGATACGCAGTATTTT.

The genes are TRBV7-6 and TRBJ1-2; 9 bases fit TRBD1. Germline V gives CDR1 SGHVS, CDR2 FNYEAQ. The CDR3 covers 16 residues. Trimming removed 0 bases from V and 7 bases from J; junction bases left unmatched: 9. CDR3: CASSLAPAQGAGGYTF. The CDR3 coding sequence is TGTGCCAGCAGCTTAGCCCCGGCACAGGGGGCGGGTGGCTACACCTTC.

V gene TRBV6-5 combines with J gene TRBJ2-7; no reliable D call. The ends were cut back, 0 bases at V and 7 bases at J, with 4 bases in the middle. Germline values: CDR1 MNHEY, CDR2 SVGAGI. The CDR3 totals 11 residues. The CDR3: CASSYSREQYF. The CDR3 DNA sequence: TGTGCCAGCAGTTACTCCCGGGAGCAGTACTTC.

CDR3 in DNA: TGTGCCAGCAGTTTGTCGACAGGGGGCTACGAGCAGTACTTC. It is translated as CASSLSTGGYEQYF. The J gene is TRBJ2-7, the V gene TRBV28; 9 positions match TRBD1. CDR3 length equals 14 residues. Germline CDR1 is MDHEN and CDR2 is SYDVKM. Trimming took 3 bases from V and 3 from J; bases not matched to a gene: 3.

This chain uses TRBV5-4 with TRBJ1-1, with D perhaps matching TRBD1 (5 bases). Germline V CDR1 and CDR2: SGHNT, YYREEE (reference sequence). The V gene lost 4 bases and the J gene lost 5 bases, with 18 bases spanning the gap. This CDR3 has 15 amino acids. This CDR3 reads CASSPGTPGGTEAFF. Here the CDR3 DNA reads TGTGCCAGCAGCCCCGGGACTCCAGGAGGTACTGAAGCTTTCTTT.

This clone came up once. The rearrangement links TRBV14 to TRBJ2-1, with D possibly being TRBD1 (5 bases). CDR3 length: 11 residues. V was shortened by 3 bases and J by 8 bases, with 5 bases between the two germline ends. Germline values: CDR1 SGHDN, CDR2 FVKESK. CDR3 amino acids: CASSQGHEQFF. The CDR3 coding sequence is TGTGCCAGCAGCCAGGGGCATGAGCAGTTCTTC.

The rearrangement joins TRBV6-1 to TRBJ1-1; a possible D gene is TRBD1 (5 bases). The V and J ends lost 7 bases and 1 base respectively, with 13 bases between them. Germline-derived CDR1 and CDR2 are MNHNS and SASEGT. The CDR3 consists of 14 residues. The CDR3 bases are TGTGCCAGCAATCCTACAGGACAGAACACTGAAGCTTTCTTT. This gives the protein CASNPTGQNTEAFF.

This clone was counted a single time. V gene TRBV5-1 combines with J gene TRBJ2-3, with 9 bases identical to TRBD2. There are 16 residues in the CDR3. Per germline, CDR1 SGHRS and CDR2 YFSETQ. Trimming cost V 5 bases and J 2 bases; bases outside gene matches: 9. The CDR3 DNA sequence: TGCGCCAGCAGTCTGGGGATAGCGGGGGCCACAGATACGCAGTATTTT. Translation: CASSLGIAGATDTQYF.

The V and J genes are TRBV7-8 and TRBJ1-1; D perhaps matches TRBD1 (6 bases). Germline lookup yields CDR1 SGHVS and CDR2 FQNEAQ. V was trimmed by 1 base and J by 3 bases, leaving 6 bases between them. This CDR3 has 13 residues. CDR3 bases: TGTGCCAGCAGCTTAGACAGGGACACTGAAGCTTTCTTT. It yields the protein CASSLDRDTEAFF.

This chain connects TRBV18 to TRBJ1-2; D not certain. This CDR3 has 13 residues. CDR1 and CDR2 from the germline V gene are KGHSH and LQKENI. The germline V and J ends were trimmed by 4 bases and 0 bases, with 6 bases remaining between them. CDR3 coding DNA: TGTGCCAGCTCACAAGGAGCTAACTATGGCTACACCTTC. It translates to CASSQGANYGYTF.

The chain uses TRBV4-1 and TRBJ2-7, with D possibly TRBD1 on 5 matching bases. From germline, CDR1 is MGHRA and CDR2 YSYEKL. Trimming cost V 5 bases and J 1 base, with 12 bases left between them. The CDR3 sequence is 14 residues long. In DNA form, the CDR3 reads TGCGCCAGCAGCTTACGGACATCGTCCTACGAGCAGTACTTC. This codes for CASSLRTSSYEQYF.

V and J are TRBV5-6 and TRBJ2-1, with 7 nucleotides matching TRBD1. This CDR3 is built from 16 residues. The germline V gene has CDR1 SGHDT and CDR2 YYEEEE. J gave up 8 bases and V 4 bases, and 15 bases lay outside the gene matches. The CDR3 DNA is TGTGCCAGCAGCAAAACCCGGGACAGTAGGGTTGATGAGCAGTTCTTC. Its translation: CASSKTRDSRVDEQFF.

The gene calls are TRBV6-5 and TRBJ2-1; 8 bases line up with TRBD2. Germline trimming cut 6 bases from V and 5 bases from J; bases unmatched to any gene: 6. CDR3 size: 14 residues. The germline gives CDR1 MNHEY, CDR2 SVGAGI. CDR3 coding DNA: TGTGCCAGCAGGAACGGGAGGGCGCACAATGAGCAGTTCTTC. Amino acids: CASRNGRAHNEQFF.

The gene calls are TRBV9 and TRBJ2-3, with 8 bases identical to TRBD2. V trimming: 0 bases; J trimming: 0 bases; junction bases outside the gene matches: 6. Germline V CDR1 and CDR2: SGDLS, YYNGEE. The CDR3 spans 17 residues. The DNA for the CDR3 is TGTGCCAGCAGCGTAGCTACGGGCGGGGGGAGCACAGATACGCAGTATTTT. Its translation is CASSVATGGGSTDTQYF.

This chain joins TRBV9 and TRBJ1-2; a possible D gene is TRBD1 (5 bases). Trimming shortened V by 9 bases and J by 0 bases, and 12 bases separated the two germline ends. Germline-derived CDR1 and CDR2 are SGDLS and YYNGEE. The CDR3 spans 13 residues. The CDR3 loop reads CATEQVANYGYTF. For the CDR3, the DNA is TGTGCCACAGAACAGGTGGCTAACTATGGCTACACCTTC.

This chain uses TRBV19 with TRBJ1-3, with D possibly matching TRBD1 (6 bases). Germline V gene data show CDR1 as LNHDA and CDR2 as SQIVND (reference sequence). CDR3 length: 16 amino acids. V lost 3 bases, J lost 4 bases, and 16 bases lay in between. This CDR3 is CASSILQGPLGNTIYF. In DNA, the CDR3 is TGTGCCAGTAGTATTTTACAGGGTCCGCTGGGAAACACCATATATTTT.

The chain carries TRBV5-5 and TRBJ2-5; 9 bases agree with TRBD1. V shed 4 bases, J shed 5 bases, and the junction held 6 bases outside the gene matches. The CDR3 extends over 14 amino acids. In germline, CDR1 is SGHKS, CDR2 YYEKEE (reference sequence). The CDR3 coding sequence is TGTGCCAGCAGCCCATATGGGACAGGGGAGACCCAGTACTTC. Amino acids: CASSPYGTGETQYF.

This clone was recorded a few times. J is TRBJ2-7 and V is TRBV4-3; TRBD1 matches at 7 bases. Germline values: CDR1 LGHNA, CDR2 YSLEER. The CDR3 length is 15 residues. V lost 0 bases and J lost 1; bases outside the gene matches: 3. CDR3 nucleotides: TGCGCCAGCAGCCAAGAGCAGGGGGAGTCCTACGAGCAGTACTTC. Its translation: CASSQEQGESYEQYF.